The clone carrying this T cell receptor beta chain has only a few counts. The antigen is not known. This entry is derived from a study of CD8 T cells in ankylosing spondylitis. Findings of the study overall: As reported, disease-linked clones showed significant enrichment in matched ankylosing spondylitis synovial fluid. Seven to nine highly homologous variants formed a TCR beta motif that appeared characteristic of ankylosing spondylitis blood. Prior work had noted some motif variants in reactive arthritis blood and synovial fluid. Clones linked to disease, bearing a CD8+ phenotype, were relatively rare in peripheral blood.

TCRdb re-analysed the 5' RACE reads in MiXCR, keeping a single row per CDR3 protein. The sample holds roughly 280,000 distinct CDR3 sequences, 15% to 25% seen once. This CDR3 region has 16 residues. The germline V gene encodes CDR1 SGHVS and CDR2 FQNEAQ. Trimming left V 5 bases short and J 7 bases short, with 23 bases between. The clonotype originates from a male donor with ankylosing spondylitis or in good health (not recorded which). Specimen: blood, either unsorted or a sorted T cell fraction (not recorded which). The genes are TRBV7-8 and TRBJ2-5; a possible D gene is TRBD2 (6 bases). The CDR3 DNA is TGTGCCAGCAGCCCGATCCGGTTAGCTAGCGTGGGGACCCAGTACTTC. Amino acid sequence: CASSPIRLASVGTQYF.